This T cell receptor (beta chain) is from a study of PD-1 blockade in classical Hodgkin lymphoma. Germline loops: CDR1 SGHNT, CDR2 YENEEA. V lost 4 bases, J lost 8 bases, and 9 bases lay in between. There are 12 residues in the CDR3. Method: immunoSEQ multiplex PCR; TCRdb's copy keeps in-frame clones and lacks some. The data hold some 93,000 clones, with about 83% observed a single time. Indicated time point: cycle 4 day 1 (C4D1), after 6 weeks of nivolumab. Relapses following autologous stem cell transplantation were seen in all patients, with brentuximab vedotin exposure varying. The receptor was isolated from a human donor with classical Hodgkin lymphoma. The material was peripheral blood mononuclear cells (PBMCs), obtained before the fourth cycle of nivolumab. J is TRBJ1-3 and V is TRBV11-3; D remains ambiguous. CDR3 sequence reads: CASSSHGYTIYF. Here the CDR3 DNA reads TGTGCCAGCAGCTCCCATGGTTACACCATATATTTT.